The 10 T cell receptor beta chains below were found in one sample sequenced in a study of T cells in localized non-small cell lung cancer. Clones were sequenced by immunoSEQ multiplex PCR, and TCRdb holds only the in-frame ones, with some missing. The sample includes about 30,000 clones, about 90% of them seen just once. Sample: PBMCs, taken before any cancer treatment. The receptors shown here come from a man between 35 and 75 years old with stage II lung adenocarcinoma.

The V and J genes are TRBV12-5 and TRBJ2-5; 9 bases agree with TRBD2. Trimming took 3 bases from V and 4 from J; bases not matched to a gene: 0. Germline loops: CDR1 LGHNT, CDR2 FRNRAP. The CDR3 has 13 amino acids. Here the CDR3 reads CASGFSGRETQYF. In nucleotides, the CDR3 is TGTGCTAGTGGTTTTAGCGGGAGAGAGACCCAGTACTTC.

This chain joins TRBV7-3 and TRBJ1-2, with D unclear. Germline lookup yields CDR1 SGHTA and CDR2 FQGTGA. The germline V and J ends were trimmed by 2 bases and 3 bases, with 7 bases remaining between them. The CDR3 is 13 amino acids. The CDR3 bases are TGTGCCAGCAGCTTATCCCGGGACTATGGCTACACCTTC. As protein: CASSLSRDYGYTF.

The chain uses TRBV29-1 and TRBJ1-1; weak D call: TRBD1 (6 bases). The V end was cut by 7 bases, the J end by 5 bases, with 17 bases between. This CDR3 spans 13 amino acids. Per germline, CDR1 SQVTM and CDR2 ANQGSEA. The CDR3 nucleotides are TGCAGCGGCGGGGGCGGGGGGCCTACTGAAGCTTTCTTT. The encoded protein is CSGGGGGPTEAFF.

J is TRBJ2-7 and V is TRBV27; 7 bases are shared with TRBD1. The CDR3 runs to 15 residues. Germline V gene sequence: CDR1 MNHEY, CDR2 SMNVEV (reference sequence). The V segment lost 5 bases and the J segment 3 bases; nucleotides outside the gene matches: 10. The CDR3 sequence is CASSPRQGLRYEQYF. In DNA form, the CDR3 reads TGTGCCAGCAGTCCCCGACAGGGATTGCGCTACGAGCAGTACTTC.

The chain joins TRBV18 to TRBJ2-3, with D uncertain. This CDR3 has 13 amino acids. CDR1 KGHSH and CDR2 LQKENI come from the germline V gene. Trimming cost V 3 bases and J 5 bases, with 9 bases left between them. The CDR3, as DNA: TGTGCCAGCTCACCGAACCCGGGAGATACGCAGTATTTT. It codes for CASSPNPGDTQYF. Complete variable domain (other parts from reference TRBV18 and TRBJ2-3): NAGVMQNPRHLVRRRGQEARLRCSPMKGHSHVYWYRQLPEEGLKFMVYLQKENIIDESGMPKERFSAEFPKEGPSILRIQQVVRGDSAAYFCASSPNPGDTQYFGPGTRLTVL.

The chain has TRBV27 and TRBJ2-1; the match to TRBD2 covers 7 bases. This CDR3 region has 16 residues. The V and J ends lost 4 bases and 9 bases, in that order; junction bases with no gene match: 15. Germline V gene sequence: CDR1 MNHEY, CDR2 SMNVEV (reference sequence). CDR3 amino acids: CASSSLNGLDVVEQFF. The CDR3 nucleotides read TGTGCCAGCAGTTCCCTAAATGGACTAGACGTTGTTGAGCAGTTCTTC.

This rearrangement joins TRBV7-3 to TRBJ2-1; the match to TRBD2 covers 12 bases. This CDR3 has 15 residues. V shed 4 bases and J 4 bases; nucleotides not matched to a gene: 2. Germline V gene data show CDR1 as SGHTA and CDR2 as FQGTGA. CDR3 sequence reads: CASSSGTSGYNEQFF. CDR3 sequence (DNA): TGTGCCAGCAGCTCCGGGACTAGCGGGTACAATGAGCAGTTCTTC.

The chain is built from TRBV28 and TRBJ2-7, with 12 bases that match TRBD2. Germline-derived CDR1 and CDR2 are MDHEN and SYDVKM. This CDR3 region has 15 residues. V dropped 4 bases and J dropped 4; count of bases not matched to a gene: 5. The CDR3: CASSSLAGGGYEQYF. The CDR3 DNA reads as TGTGCCAGCAGTTCACTAGCGGGAGGAGGGTACGAGCAGTACTTC.

The chain couples TRBV19 to TRBJ1-2, with D hard to call. The CDR3 has 13 residues. Germline lookup yields CDR1 LNHDA and CDR2 SQIVND (reference sequence). With 0 bases removed from V and 12 bases from J, the gap between germline ends came to 14 bases. CDR3 region: CASSIDREEGHTF. The CDR3 DNA sequence: TGTGCCAGTAGTATAGATCGGGAGGAGGGCCACACCTTC.

This clone was recorded a few times. The V and J genes are TRBV7-9 and TRBJ1-2; 7 nucleotides line up with TRBD1. Trimming took 4 bases from V and 4 from J; bases not matched to a gene: 6. This CDR3 region has 14 residues. Germline CDR1 reads SEHNR; CDR2 reads FQNEAQ (reference sequence). CDR3 nucleotide sequence: TGTGCCAGCAGCTCATCAACAGGGGCCTATGGCTACACCTTC. Its protein is CASSSSTGAYGYTF.